The 27 T cell receptor beta chains listed next were all sequenced from one sample in a study of cytomegalovirus exposure and HLA in healthy donors (dated 2017 in TCRdb). The library was built by means of the immunoSEQ multiplex PCR assay. A mixture of 60 forward primers for TCR Vbeta segments and 13 reverse primers for TCR Jbeta segments was used in the multiplex PCR. The clones in this table, taken by TCRdb from immuneACCESS, are in-frame only. Not every clone is retained; where verified, under half of the shortfall comes from an unresolved V gene, and the cause of the rest is unknown. This sample holds some 120,000 clones; approximately 80% were observed only once. In total, the top ten clones hold approximately 1.8% of the sample. Sample: PBMCs. The receptors come from a middle-aged man in good health and CMV-seronegative.

The chain has TRBV29-1 and TRBJ2-1, with TRBD2 as a possible D gene (6 bases). Per germline, CDR1 SQVTM and CDR2 ANQGSEA. This CDR3 comprises 13 residues. Trimming pared 1 base from V and 4 bases from J, leaving 8 bases between. CDR3 coding DNA: TGCAGCGTTGAAGGGCTAGCGTACAATGAGCAGTTCTTC. Translating gives CSVEGLAYNEQFF.

The rearrangement uses TRBV5-1 and TRBJ2-2, with 9 bases identical to TRBD1. The V gene end was trimmed by 4 bases and the J gene end by 7 bases; junction bases not matched to a gene: 5. CDR3 size: 14 residues. The V gene's germline CDR1 is SGHRS and CDR2 YFSETQ. DNA for the CDR3: TGCGCCAGCAGCGGGGACAGGGAGATCGGGGAGCTGTTTTTT. Its translation is CASSGDREIGELFF.

The chain has TRBV28 and TRBJ2-7, with 11 bases fitting TRBD2. Trimming cost V 6 bases and J 2 bases; bases outside gene matches: 9. This CDR3 region has 16 residues. Looked up from germline, CDR1 is MDHEN and CDR2 is SYDVKM. The CDR3 protein is CASSPGLAVLTYEQYF. The CDR3 nucleotides read TGTGCCAGCAGCCCGGGACTAGCGGTACTTACCTACGAGCAGTACTTC.

The V call is TRBV7-8, the J call TRBJ2-1; 7 positions match TRBD1. Per the germline V gene, CDR1 is SGHVS and CDR2 is FQNEAQ. The CDR3 has 17 residues. V lost 10 bases to trimming and J lost 4 bases; unmatched junction nucleotides: 19. The CDR3 bases are TGTGCCATAACCCCCGATTCCTCCGGGACAGCTTACAATGAGCAGTTCTTC. Amino acids: CAITPDSSGTAYNEQFF.

The sample holds a few counts of this clone. V usage is TRBV5-6 and J usage is TRBJ2-3; possible D gene TRBD1, 6 bases. V was shortened by 2 bases and J by 0 bases, with 22 bases between the two germline ends. Germline-derived CDR1 and CDR2 are SGHDT and YYEEEE. The CDR3 runs 19 residues. CDR3 bases: TGTGCCAGCAGCTTACGAGCTTCCCGGACAGTTCTTAGCACAGATACGCAGTATTTT. Protein sequence: CASSLRASRTVLSTDTQYF.

The chain employs TRBV15 and TRBJ2-1, with 10 bases matching TRBD2. Germline CDR1 and CDR2: LNHNV and YYDKDF (reference sequence). The CDR3 runs to 16 residues. The trim removed 0 bases at V and 9 bases at J, leaving 8 bases unmatched. CDR3 sequence: CATSRDRSGRAGEQFF. The CDR3 nucleotides read TGTGCCACCAGCAGAGATCGAAGCGGGAGGGCAGGTGAGCAGTTCTTC.

The rearrangement joins TRBV19 to TRBJ2-3; D is perhaps TRBD2 (6 bases). The CDR3 covers 12 residues. Germline V lookup: CDR1 LNHDA, CDR2 SQIVND (reference sequence). V dropped 7 bases and J dropped 4 bases, with 9 bases sitting between them. The CDR3 nucleotides are TGTGCCAGTAACTCGGGGGCAGATACGCAGTATTTT. This encodes CASNSGADTQYF.

This chain links TRBV6-6 with TRBJ2-1, with 15 bases identical to TRBD2. Germline lookup yields CDR1 MNHNY and CDR2 SVGAGI (reference sequence). The CDR3 consists of 15 residues. V lost 4 bases, J lost 8 bases, and 3 bases stayed unmatched. The CDR3 DNA follows: TGTGCCAGCAGTTCTCGGACTAGCGGGAGGGATGAGCAGTTCTTC. Translating it yields CASSSRTSGRDEQFF.

The rearrangement joins TRBV19 to TRBJ2-7, with D perhaps matching TRBD2 (7 bases). Trimming left V 3 bases short and J 4 bases short, with 13 bases between. CDR1 is LNHDA, CDR2 SQIVND, per germline (reference sequence). This CDR3 region has 14 residues. In nucleotides, the CDR3 is TGTGCCAGTAGTATCCGGGGGGCATCGTACGAGCAGTACTTC. It yields the protein CASSIRGASYEQYF.

V gene TRBV7-2 combines with J gene TRBJ1-5; TRBD1 matches at 7 bases. In germline, CDR1 is SGHTA, CDR2 FQGNSA. Trimming took 0 bases from V and 5 from J; bases not matched to a gene: 4. This CDR3 comprises 15 residues. The CDR3 reads CASSLADRADQPQHF. The CDR3 DNA follows: TGTGCCAGCAGCTTAGCTGACAGGGCGGATCAGCCCCAGCATTTT. Filled out from reference TRBV7-2 and TRBJ1-5, the complete variable domain reads GAGVSQSPSNKVTEKGKDVELRCDPISGHTALYWYRQSLGQGLEFLIYFQGNSAPDKSGLPSDRFSAERTGGSVSTLTIQRTQQEDSAVYLCASSLADRADQPQHFGDGTRLSIL.

The V gene is TRBV29-1, the J gene TRBJ2-5, with 7 positions matching TRBD1. Germline CDR1 and CDR2: SQVTM and ANQGSEA. The CDR3 extends over 13 amino acids. Trimming removed 6 bases from V and 2 bases from J; junction bases left unmatched: 6. The CDR3 loop reads CSVEGTVQETQYF. In DNA form, the CDR3 reads TGCAGCGTCGAGGGGACAGTGCAAGAGACCCAGTACTTC.

This clone has a handful of counts. The V call is TRBV5-6, the J call TRBJ2-1, with 10 positions matching TRBD2. J lost 6 bases, V lost 7 bases, and 16 bases had no gene match. In germline, CDR1 is SGHDT, CDR2 YYEEEE. This CDR3 comprises 17 residues. The CDR3 sequence is CASPKTMGLAFGNEQFF. The CDR3 DNA follows: TGTGCCAGCCCGAAGACAATGGGACTAGCGTTCGGCAATGAGCAGTTCTTC. Drawing the rest from reference TRBV5-6 and TRBJ2-1, the complete variable domain is DAGVTQSPTHLIKTRGQQVTLRCSPKSGHDTVSWYQQALGQGPQFIFQYYEEEERQRGNFPDRFSGHQFPNYSSELNVNALLLGDSALYLCASPKTMGLAFGNEQFFGPGTRLTVL.

V gene TRBV5-5 combines with J gene TRBJ2-7; 9 bases match TRBD1. With V trimmed by 3 bases and J by 2 bases, 9 bases remained unmatched. Germline V gene data show CDR1 as SGHKS and CDR2 as YYEKEE (reference sequence). The CDR3 has 16 amino acids. As DNA, the CDR3 is TGTGCCAGCAGCTGGGAACGGGACAGGGTTACCTACGAGCAGTACTTC. It codes for CASSWERDRVTYEQYF.

This chain connects TRBV7-2 to TRBJ1-1; D is perhaps TRBD1 (5 bases). With 3 bases removed from V and 1 base from J, the gap between germline ends came to 12 bases. This CDR3 has 15 residues. From germline, CDR1 is SGHTA and CDR2 FQGNSA. CDR3: CASSFRMGGNTEAFF. In DNA, the CDR3 is TGTGCCAGCAGCTTCCGGATGGGGGGGAACACTGAAGCTTTCTTT.

The chain recombines TRBV7-8 with TRBJ1-1; 9 bases agree with TRBD1. CDR3 length: 14 residues. V was pared by 2 bases and J by 11 bases, with 9 bases of the junction left unmatched. The germline CDR1 and CDR2 sequences are SGHVS and FQNEAQ. The CDR3 is CASSLQWTGVEAFF. The CDR3 DNA reads TGTGCCAGCAGCTTACAATGGACAGGGGTTGAGGCTTTCTTT.

The genes are TRBV7-2 and TRBJ2-7, with 8 bases lining up with TRBD1. This CDR3 has 15 amino acids. Germline CDR1 is SGHTA and CDR2 is FQGNSA. Trimming cost V 5 bases and J 5 bases; bases outside gene matches: 11. CDR3 nucleotide sequence: TGTGCCAGCAGCCCCCGGACAGGGTTGGACAACGAGCAGTACTTC. It is translated as CASSPRTGLDNEQYF.

The chain joins TRBV7-2 to TRBJ2-7; 10 nucleotides match TRBD2. The J segment lost 0 bases and the V segment lost 4 bases, leaving 0 bases of the junction unmatched. This CDR3 region has 14 residues. Germline loops: CDR1 SGHTA, CDR2 FQGNSA. CDR3 protein: CASSSSGSSYEQYF. CDR3 nucleotide sequence: TGTGCCAGCAGCTCTAGCGGGAGCTCCTACGAGCAGTACTTC.

This CDR3 is CASGDRVTSPLHF. DNA for the CDR3: TGTGCCAGCGGAGACAGGGTGACTTCACCCCTCCACTTT. The rearrangement uses TRBV25-1 and TRBJ1-6; 7 bases match TRBD1. CDR3 length: 13 amino acids. V lost 8 bases to trimming and J lost 9 bases; unmatched junction nucleotides: 7. Germline-derived CDR1 and CDR2 are MGHDK and SYGVNS.

J is TRBJ2-1 and V is TRBV4-2; D is uncertain. The CDR3 covers 13 residues. Trimming took 0 bases from V and 9 from J, leaving 9 bases between them. Germline V lookup: CDR1 LGHNA, CDR2 YNFKEQ. The CDR3 bases are TGTGCCAGCAGCCAAGATCGCGTCGGTGAGCAGTTCTTC. Translation: CASSQDRVGEQFF.

The CDR3 here is CASSTRFRGLADYNEQFF. For the CDR3, the DNA is TGTGCCAGTAGCACCAGGTTCAGGGGACTAGCGGACTACAATGAGCAGTTCTTC. The chain couples TRBV19 to TRBJ2-1, with 11 nucleotides matching TRBD2. This CDR3 is 18 amino acids long. J lost 3 bases, V lost 6 bases, and 13 bases had no gene match. The V gene's germline CDR1 is LNHDA and CDR2 SQIVND (reference sequence).

The chain combines TRBV6-1 with TRBJ1-6; 9 positions match TRBD1. J gave up 6 bases and V 3 bases, and 3 bases lay outside the gene matches. CDR3 length equals 15 residues. Germline V gene lookup returns CDR1 MNHNS and CDR2 SASEGT. The chain's CDR3 is CASSDATGGNSPLHF. CDR3 DNA: TGTGCCAGCAGTGACGCGACAGGGGGTAATTCACCCCTCCACTTT.

This sequence joins TRBV5-6 and TRBJ2-1, with 9 nucleotides matching TRBD2. CDR1 is SGHDT and CDR2 is YYEEEE in the germline V gene. The CDR3 extends over 17 amino acids. Trimming took 1 base from V and 2 from J; bases not matched to a gene: 7. In DNA form, the CDR3 reads TGTGCCAGCAGCTTGACGCTCATAGCGGGGGCCTACAATGAGCAGTTCTTC. Amino acid sequence: CASSLTLIAGAYNEQFF.

V gene TRBV6-6 combines with J gene TRBJ1-5, with TRBD1 as a possible D gene (6 bases). CDR1 and CDR2 from the germline V gene are MNHNY and SVGAGI (reference sequence). V was trimmed by 2 bases and J by 6 bases, leaving 17 bases between them. This CDR3 has 16 amino acids. The CDR3 is CASSYGAGASSQPQHF. CDR3 coding DNA: TGTGCCAGCAGTTACGGGGCGGGGGCCTCGAGTCAGCCCCAGCATTTT.

The genes are TRBV30 and TRBJ2-7, with D possibly being TRBD1 (5 bases). V was clipped by 1 base and J by 6 bases, with 10 bases between them. The CDR3 spans 12 residues. Germline V gives CDR1 GTSNPN, CDR2 SVGIG (reference sequence). The DNA of the CDR3 is TGTGCCTGGAGTGGGTCTAGGGGCGAGCAGTACTTC. Protein product: CAWSGSRGEQYF.

Concerning this clone itself: One end of the junction is discordant with germline, which a read error may explain. The chain recombines TRBV11-2 with TRBJ2-6; 7 positions agree with TRBD1. CDR3 size: 13 residues. Germline CDR1 is SGHAT and CDR2 is FQNNGV. The CDR3 sequence: CASSQQGTNGLTF. CDR3 DNA sequence: TGTGCCAGCAGCCAACAGGGGACAAACGGCCTGACTTTC. The variable domain in full, with the rest retrieved from reference TRBV11-2 and TRBJ2-6, is EAGVAQSPRYKIIEKRQSVAFWCNPISGHATLYWYQQILGQGPKLLIQFQNNGVVDDSQLPKDRFSAERLKGVDSTLKIQPAKLEDSAVYLCASSQQGTNGLTFGAGSRLTVL.

This clone occurred a few times. The chain joins TRBV5-1 to TRBJ2-7; a weak D match, TRBD2 (6 bases). CDR1 and CDR2 (germline): SGHRS, YFSETQ. CDR3 length: 14 residues. With 7 bases removed from V and 5 bases from J, the gap between germline ends came to 19 bases. The CDR3 nucleotides are TGCGCCAGCTTAAAGGTGCCGGGAGCCCACGAGCAGTACTTC. The encoded protein is CASLKVPGAHEQYF.

V gene TRBV11-2 combines with J gene TRBJ2-3; 9 bases match TRBD2. V shed 0 bases and J 6 bases; nucleotides not matched to a gene: 4. CDR1 and CDR2 from the germline V gene are SGHAT and FQNNGV. CDR3 length equals 15 residues. CDR3 nucleotide sequence: TGTGCCAGCAGCTTAGAGGCGGGGGGGCGCGATACGCAGTATTTT. As protein: CASSLEAGGRDTQYF.